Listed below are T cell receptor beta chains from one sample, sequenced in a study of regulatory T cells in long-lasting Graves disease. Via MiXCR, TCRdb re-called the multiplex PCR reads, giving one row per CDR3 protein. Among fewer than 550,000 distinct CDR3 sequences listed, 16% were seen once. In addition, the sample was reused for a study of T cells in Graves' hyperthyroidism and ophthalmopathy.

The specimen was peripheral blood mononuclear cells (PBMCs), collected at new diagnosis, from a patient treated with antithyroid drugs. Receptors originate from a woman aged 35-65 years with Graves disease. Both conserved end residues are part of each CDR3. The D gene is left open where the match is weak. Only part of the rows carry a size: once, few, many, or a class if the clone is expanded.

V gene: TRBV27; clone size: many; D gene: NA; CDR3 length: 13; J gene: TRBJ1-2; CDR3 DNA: TGTGCCAGCAGTTTATTTCAGGGCGAGGGCTACACCTTC; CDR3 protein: CASSLFQGEGYTF
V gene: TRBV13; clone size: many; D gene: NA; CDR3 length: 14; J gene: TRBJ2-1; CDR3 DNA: TGTGCCAGCAGCTTCTCGTGGGGGCGGAATGAGCAGTTCTTC; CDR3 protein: CASSFSWGRNEQFF
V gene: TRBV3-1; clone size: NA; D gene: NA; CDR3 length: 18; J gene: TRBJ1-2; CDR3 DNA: TGTGCCAGCAGTCGCGCTTGGATGAGAGGGAATAGGGACTATGGCTACACCTTC; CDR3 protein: CASSRAWMRGNRDYGYTF
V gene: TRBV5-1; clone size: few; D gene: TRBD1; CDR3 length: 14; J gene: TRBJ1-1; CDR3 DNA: TGCGCCAGCAGCCCCAGGGGGGGGAACACTGAAGCTCTCTTT; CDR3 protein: CASSPRGGNTEALF
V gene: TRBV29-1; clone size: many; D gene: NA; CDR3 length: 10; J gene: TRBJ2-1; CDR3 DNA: TGCAGCGGAGGAGGGACTGAGCAGTTCTTC; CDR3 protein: CSGGGTEQFF
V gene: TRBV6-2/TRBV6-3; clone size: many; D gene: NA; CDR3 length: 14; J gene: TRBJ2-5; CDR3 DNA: TGTGCCAGCAGGGCCGGGACAAATCAAGAGACCCAGTACTTC; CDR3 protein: CASRAGTNQETQYF
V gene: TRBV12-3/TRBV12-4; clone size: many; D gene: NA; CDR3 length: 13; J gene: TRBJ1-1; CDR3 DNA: TGTGCCAGCACCCCCCAGAGGAACACTGAAGCTTTCTTT; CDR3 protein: CASTPQRNTEAFF
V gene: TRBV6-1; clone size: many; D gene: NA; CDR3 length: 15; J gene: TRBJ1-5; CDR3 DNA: TGTGCCAGCAGGTCGGCCCTTCTAGGCAATCAGCCCCAGCATTTT; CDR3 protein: CASRSALLGNQPQHF
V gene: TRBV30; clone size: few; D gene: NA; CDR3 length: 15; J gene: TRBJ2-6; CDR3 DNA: TGTGCCTGGAGTGCCGGGGGCTCTGGGGCCAACGTCCTGACTTTC; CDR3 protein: CAWSAGGSGANVLTF
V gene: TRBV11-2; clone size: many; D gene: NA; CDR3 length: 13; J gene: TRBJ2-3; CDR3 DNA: TGTGCCAGCAGTCGTAGTCAGAAAGATACGCAGTATTTT; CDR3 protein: CASSRSQKDTQYF
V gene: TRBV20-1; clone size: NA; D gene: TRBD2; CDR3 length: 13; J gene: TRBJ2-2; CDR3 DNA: TGCAGTGCTTTAGCGGGGAACACCGGGGAGCTGTTTTTT; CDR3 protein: CSALAGNTGELFF
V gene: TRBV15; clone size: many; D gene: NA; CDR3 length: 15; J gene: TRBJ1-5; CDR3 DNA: TGTGCCACCAGCGTGACCCGGTATAGCAATCAGCCCCAGCATTTT; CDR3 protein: CATSVTRYSNQPQHF
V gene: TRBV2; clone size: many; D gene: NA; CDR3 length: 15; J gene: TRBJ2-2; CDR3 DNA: TGTGCCAGCAGTGAAGTGGGCAAGAACACCGGGGAGCTGTTTTTT; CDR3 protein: CASSEVGKNTGELFF
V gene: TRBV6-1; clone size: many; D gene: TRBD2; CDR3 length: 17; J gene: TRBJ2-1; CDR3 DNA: TGTGCCAGCAGAGGGGGGGGGATACTAGCGGGGGGCGTTGAGCAGTTCTTC; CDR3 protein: CASRGGGILAGGVEQFF
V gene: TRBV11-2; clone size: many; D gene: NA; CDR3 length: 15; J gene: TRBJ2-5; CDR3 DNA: TGTGCCAGCAGCGTGGTGAGGGCGTCCCAAGAGACCCAGTACTTC; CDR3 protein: CASSVVRASQETQYF
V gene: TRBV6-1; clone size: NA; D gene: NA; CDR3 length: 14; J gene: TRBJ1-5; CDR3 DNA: TGTGCCAGCAGTCTAATTGGGGGCAATCAGCCCCCGCATTTT; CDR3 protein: CASSLIGGNQPPHF
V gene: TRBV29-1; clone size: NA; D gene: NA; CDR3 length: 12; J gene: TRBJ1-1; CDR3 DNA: TGCAGCGGCAGGGTTGCAGGGACTGAAGCTTTCTTT; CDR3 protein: CSGRVAGTEAFF
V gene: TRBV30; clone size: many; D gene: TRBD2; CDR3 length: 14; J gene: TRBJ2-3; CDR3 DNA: TGTGCCTGGAGTGAAGCTCGGGGGGCAGATACGCAGTATTTT; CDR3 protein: CAWSEARGADTQYF
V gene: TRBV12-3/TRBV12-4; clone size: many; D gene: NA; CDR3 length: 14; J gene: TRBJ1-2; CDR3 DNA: TGTGCCAGCAAGACTTGGACGCAGAACTATGGCTACACCTTC; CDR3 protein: CASKTWTQNYGYTF
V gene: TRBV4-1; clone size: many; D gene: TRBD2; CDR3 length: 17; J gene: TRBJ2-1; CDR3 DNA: TGCGCCAGCAGCCAAGAGTCACAACTAGCGGCCTACAATGAGCAGTTCTTC; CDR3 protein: CASSQESQLAAYNEQFF
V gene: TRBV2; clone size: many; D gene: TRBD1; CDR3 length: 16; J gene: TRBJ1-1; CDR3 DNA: TGTGCCAGCACTTCAAGACCGGGACAGGGGGACACTGAAGCTTTCTTT; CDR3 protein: CASTSRPGQGDTEAFF
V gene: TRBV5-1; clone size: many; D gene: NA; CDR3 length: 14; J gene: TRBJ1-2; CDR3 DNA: TGCGCCAGCAGCTCCCCCGCAGTCGGTAATGGCTACACCTTC; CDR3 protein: CASSSPAVGNGYTF
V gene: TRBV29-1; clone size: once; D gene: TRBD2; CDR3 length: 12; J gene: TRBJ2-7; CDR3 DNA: TGCAGCGTTGCTAGCGGCGCCGGCGAGCAGTACTTC; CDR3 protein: CSVASGAGEQYF
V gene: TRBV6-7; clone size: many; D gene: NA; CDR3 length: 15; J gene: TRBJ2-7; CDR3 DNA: TGTGCCAGCAGTTACTGGTGCCTCCGCAGGGACGAGCAGTACTTC; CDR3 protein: CASSYWCLRRDEQYF
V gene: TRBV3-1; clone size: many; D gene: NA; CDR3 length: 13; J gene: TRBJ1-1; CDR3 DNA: TGTGCCAGCAGCCAAGGTGTGCAGCAAGAAGCTTTCTTT; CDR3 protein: CASSQGVQQEAFF
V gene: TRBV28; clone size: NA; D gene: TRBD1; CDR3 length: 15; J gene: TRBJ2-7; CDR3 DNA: TGTGCCAGCAGTTTGACCCACAGGGGGCAAGGCGAGCAGTACTTC; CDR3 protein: CASSLTHRGQGEQYF
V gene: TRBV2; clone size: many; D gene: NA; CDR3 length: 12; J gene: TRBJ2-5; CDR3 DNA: TGTGCCAGCACGGGGGATCAAGAGACCCAGTACTTC; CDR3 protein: CASTGDQETQYF
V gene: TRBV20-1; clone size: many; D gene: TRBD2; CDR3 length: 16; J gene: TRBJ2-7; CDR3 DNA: TGCAGTGCTAGAGGAACTAGCGGGAGAAGCTCCTACGAGCAGTACTTC; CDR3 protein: CSARGTSGRSSYEQYF
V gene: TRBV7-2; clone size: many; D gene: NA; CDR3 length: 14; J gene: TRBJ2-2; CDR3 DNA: TGTGCCAGCAGCTTTGACACCGTCACCGGGGAGCTGTTTTTT; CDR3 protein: CASSFDTVTGELFF
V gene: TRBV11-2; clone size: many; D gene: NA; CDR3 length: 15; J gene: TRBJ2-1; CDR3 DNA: TGTGCCAGTCTCGCAGGGCTCTCTGCCTACAATGAGCAGTTCTTC; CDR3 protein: CASLAGLSAYNEQFF
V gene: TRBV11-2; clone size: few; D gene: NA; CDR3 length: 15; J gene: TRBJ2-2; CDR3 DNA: TGTGCCAGCAGCATCGGACATGGCTCCACCGGGGAGCTGTTTTTT; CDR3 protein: CASSIGHGSTGELFF
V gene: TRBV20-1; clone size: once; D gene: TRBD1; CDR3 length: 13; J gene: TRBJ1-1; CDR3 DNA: TGCAGTGCGGACAGGAAATTGAACACTGAAGCTTTCTTT; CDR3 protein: CSADRKLNTEAFF
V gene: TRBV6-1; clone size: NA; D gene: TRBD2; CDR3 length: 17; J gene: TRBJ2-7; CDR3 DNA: TGTGCCAGCAGATCTGCGGGGGGTTCTTTTAGCTCCTACGAGCAGTACTTC; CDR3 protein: CASRSAGGSFSSYEQYF
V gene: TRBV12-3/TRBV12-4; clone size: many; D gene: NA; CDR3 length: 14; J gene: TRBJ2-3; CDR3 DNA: TGTGCCAGCAGAGGGTCCCGCTTGGCAGATACGCAGTATTTT; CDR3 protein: CASRGSRLADTQYF
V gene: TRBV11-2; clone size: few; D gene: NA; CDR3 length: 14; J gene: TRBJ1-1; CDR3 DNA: TGTGCCAGCAGCTTAGGACACGCTAACACTGAAGCTCTCTTT; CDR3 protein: CASSLGHANTEALF
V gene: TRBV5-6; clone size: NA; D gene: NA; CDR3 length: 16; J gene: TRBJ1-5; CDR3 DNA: TGTGCCAGCAGCCTGGGACACCAAAATAGCAATCAGCCCCAGCATTTT; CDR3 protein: CASSLGHQNSNQPQHF
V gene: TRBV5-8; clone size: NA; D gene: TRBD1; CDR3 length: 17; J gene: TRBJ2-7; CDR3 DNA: TGTGCCAGCAGCTTGGATCCGGGACAGGGTATCCCCTACGAGCAGTACTTC; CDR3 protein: CASSLDPGQGIPYEQYF
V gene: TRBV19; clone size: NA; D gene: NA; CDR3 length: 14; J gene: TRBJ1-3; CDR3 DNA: TGTGCCAGTAGTATGATAGGGGACGGAAACACCATATATTTT; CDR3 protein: CASSMIGDGNTIYF
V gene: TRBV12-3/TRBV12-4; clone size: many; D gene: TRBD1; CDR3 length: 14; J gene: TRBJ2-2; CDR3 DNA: TGTGCCAGCAGGGGGACAGGGGACACCGGGGAGCTGTTTTTT; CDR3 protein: CASRGTGDTGELFF
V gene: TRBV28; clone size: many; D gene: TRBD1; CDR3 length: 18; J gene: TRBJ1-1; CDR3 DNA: TGTGCCAGCAGTTTACCCCCCCAGGGGGTTCGGGTGAACACTGAAGCTTTCTTT; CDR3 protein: CASSLPPQGVRVNTEAFF
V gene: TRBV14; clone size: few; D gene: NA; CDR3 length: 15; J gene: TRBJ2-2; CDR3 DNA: TGTGCCAGCAGAAGCGACATGACGAACACCGGGGAGCTGTTTTTT; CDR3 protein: CASRSDMTNTGELFF
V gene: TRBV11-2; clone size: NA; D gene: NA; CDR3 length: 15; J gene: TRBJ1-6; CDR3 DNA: TGTGCCAGCAGCTCTCCGGCAGGGCATAATTCACCCCTCCACTTT; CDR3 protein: CASSSPAGHNSPLHF
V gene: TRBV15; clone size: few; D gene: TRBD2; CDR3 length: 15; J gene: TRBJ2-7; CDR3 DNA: TGTGCCACCAGCAGTGAGTCCGGCGGGGGGGACGAGCAGTACTTC; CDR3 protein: CATSSESGGGDEQYF
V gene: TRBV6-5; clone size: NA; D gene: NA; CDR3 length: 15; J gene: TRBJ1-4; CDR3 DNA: TGTGCCAGCAGTTACAACCCCCGGGAGAATGAAAAACTGTTTTTT; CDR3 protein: CASSYNPRENEKLFF
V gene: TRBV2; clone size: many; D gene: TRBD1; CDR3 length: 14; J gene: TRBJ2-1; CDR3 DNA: TGTGCCGTCTTACAGGGGGACTCCTACAATGAGCAGTTCTTC; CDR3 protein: CAVLQGDSYNEQFF